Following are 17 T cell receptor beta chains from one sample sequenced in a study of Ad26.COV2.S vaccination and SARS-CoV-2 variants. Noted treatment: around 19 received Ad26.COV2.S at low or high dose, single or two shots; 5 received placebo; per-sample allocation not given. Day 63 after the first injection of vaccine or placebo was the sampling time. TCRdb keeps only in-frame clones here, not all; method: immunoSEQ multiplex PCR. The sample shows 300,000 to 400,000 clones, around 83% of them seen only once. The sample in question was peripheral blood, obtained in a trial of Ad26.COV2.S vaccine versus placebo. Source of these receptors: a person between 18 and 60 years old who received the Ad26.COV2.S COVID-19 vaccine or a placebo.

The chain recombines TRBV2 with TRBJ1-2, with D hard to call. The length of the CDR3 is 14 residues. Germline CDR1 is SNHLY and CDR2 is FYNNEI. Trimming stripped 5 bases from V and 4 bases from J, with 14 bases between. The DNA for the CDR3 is TGTGCCAGCAGTCCACGTACACATTTCTATGGCTACACCTTC. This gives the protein CASSPRTHFYGYTF.

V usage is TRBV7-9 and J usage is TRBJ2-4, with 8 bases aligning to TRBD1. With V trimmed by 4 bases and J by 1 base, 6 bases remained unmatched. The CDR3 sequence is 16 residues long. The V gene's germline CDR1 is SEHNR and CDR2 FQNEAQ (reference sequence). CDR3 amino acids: CASSSVRQGAKNIQYF. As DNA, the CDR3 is TGTGCCAGCAGCTCCGTCCGACAGGGGGCCAAAAACATTCAGTACTTC.

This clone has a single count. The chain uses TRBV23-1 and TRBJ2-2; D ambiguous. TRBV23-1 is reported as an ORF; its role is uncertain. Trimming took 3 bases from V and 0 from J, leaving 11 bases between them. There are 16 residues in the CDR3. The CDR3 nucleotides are TGCGCCAGCAGTCATTTTGCGTGGGCGAACACCGGGGAGCTGTTTTTT. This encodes CASSHFAWANTGELFF.

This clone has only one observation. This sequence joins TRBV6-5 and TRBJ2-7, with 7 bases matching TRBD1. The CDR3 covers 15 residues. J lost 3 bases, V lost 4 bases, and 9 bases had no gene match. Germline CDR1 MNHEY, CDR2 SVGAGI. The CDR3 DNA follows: TGTGCCAGCAGTTCGCCCCCAGGGGGAGTCTACGAGCAGTACTTC. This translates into CASSSPPGGVYEQYF.

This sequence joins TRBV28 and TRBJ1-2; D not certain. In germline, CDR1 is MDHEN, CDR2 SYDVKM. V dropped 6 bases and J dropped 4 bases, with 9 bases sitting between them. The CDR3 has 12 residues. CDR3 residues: CASSLSGYGYTF. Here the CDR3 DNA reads TGTGCCAGCAGCCTGTCCGGCTATGGCTACACCTTC.

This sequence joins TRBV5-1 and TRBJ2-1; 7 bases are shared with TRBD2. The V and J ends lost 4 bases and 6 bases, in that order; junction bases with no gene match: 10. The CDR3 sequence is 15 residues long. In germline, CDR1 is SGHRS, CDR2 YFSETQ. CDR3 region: CASSPGTTGLNEQFF. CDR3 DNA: TGCGCCAGCAGCCCCGGGACTACGGGGCTCAATGAGCAGTTCTTC. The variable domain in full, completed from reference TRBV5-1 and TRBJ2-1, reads KAGVTQTPRYLIKTRGQQVTLSCSPISGHRSVSWYQQTPGQGLQFLFEYFSETQRNKGNFPGRFSGRQFSNSRSEMNVSTLELGDSALYLCASSPGTTGLNEQFFGPGTRLTVL.

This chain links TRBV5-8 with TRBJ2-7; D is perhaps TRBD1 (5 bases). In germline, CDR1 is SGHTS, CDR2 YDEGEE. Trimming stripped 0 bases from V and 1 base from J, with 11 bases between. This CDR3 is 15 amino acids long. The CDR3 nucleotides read TGTGCCAGCAGCTTGGCCAGGGCTTTATCCTACGAGCAGTACTTC. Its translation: CASSLARALSYEQYF. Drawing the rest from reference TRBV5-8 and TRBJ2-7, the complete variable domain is EAGVTQSPTHLIKTRGQQATLRCSPISGHTSVYWYQQALGLGLQFLLWYDEGEERNRGNFPPRFSGRQFPNYSSELNVNALELEDSALYLCASSLARALSYEQYFGPGTRLTVT.

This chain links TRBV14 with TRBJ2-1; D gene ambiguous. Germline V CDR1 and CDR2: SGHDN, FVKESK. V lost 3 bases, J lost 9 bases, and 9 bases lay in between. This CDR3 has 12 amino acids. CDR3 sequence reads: CASSQLPIEQFF. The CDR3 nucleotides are TGTGCCAGCAGCCAGCTCCCAATTGAGCAGTTCTTC.

The CDR3 nucleotides read TGTGCCAGCAGCTGGTTGGGACAGGGGGCGACGGAGACCCAGTACTTC. Protein: CASSWLGQGATETQYF. The chain employs TRBV5-4 and TRBJ2-5, with 12 bases matching TRBD1. V trimming: 3 bases; J trimming: 5 bases; junction bases outside the gene matches: 8. CDR1 is SGHNT, CDR2 YYREEE, per germline (reference sequence). The CDR3 has 16 amino acids.

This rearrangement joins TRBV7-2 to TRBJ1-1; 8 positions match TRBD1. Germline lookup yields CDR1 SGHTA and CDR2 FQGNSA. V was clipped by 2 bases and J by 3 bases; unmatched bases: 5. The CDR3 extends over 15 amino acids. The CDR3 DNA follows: TGTGCCAGCAGCTTAACAGGGGGTACGGACACTGAAGCTTTCTTT. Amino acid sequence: CASSLTGGTDTEAFF.

The CDR3 bases are TGTGCCAGCAGTAACTGGAGGGCACCAACCGGGGAGCTGTTTTTT. It translates to CASSNWRAPTGELFF. This rearrangement joins TRBV5-4 to TRBJ2-2; D perhaps matches TRBD2 (6 bases). Germline V CDR1 and CDR2: SGHNT, YYREEE (reference sequence). This CDR3 is built from 15 residues. V shed 5 bases and J shed 5 bases, with 16 bases lying between them.

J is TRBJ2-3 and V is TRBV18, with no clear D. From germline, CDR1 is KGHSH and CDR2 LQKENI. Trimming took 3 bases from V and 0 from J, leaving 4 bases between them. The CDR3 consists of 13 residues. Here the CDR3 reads CASSPYSTDTQYF. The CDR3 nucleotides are TGTGCCAGCTCACCCTATAGCACAGATACGCAGTATTTT.

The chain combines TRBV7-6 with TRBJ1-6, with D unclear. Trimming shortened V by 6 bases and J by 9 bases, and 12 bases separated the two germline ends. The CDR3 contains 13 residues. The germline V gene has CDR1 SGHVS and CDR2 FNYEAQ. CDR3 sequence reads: CASRGAPGSPLHF. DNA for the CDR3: TGTGCCAGCAGAGGAGCCCCAGGTTCACCCCTCCACTTT.

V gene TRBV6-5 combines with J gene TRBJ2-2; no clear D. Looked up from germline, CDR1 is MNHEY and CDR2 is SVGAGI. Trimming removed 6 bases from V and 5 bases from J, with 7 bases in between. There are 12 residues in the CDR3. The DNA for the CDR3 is TGTGCCAGCAGGAGCCGAACCGGGGAGCTGTTTTTT. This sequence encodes CASRSRTGELFF.

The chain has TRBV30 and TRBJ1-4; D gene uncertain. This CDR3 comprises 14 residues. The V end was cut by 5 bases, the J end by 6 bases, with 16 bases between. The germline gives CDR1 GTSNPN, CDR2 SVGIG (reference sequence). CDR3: CAWGYSARDEKLFF. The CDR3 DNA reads TGTGCCTGGGGCTACTCCGCGCGGGATGAAAAACTGTTTTTT.

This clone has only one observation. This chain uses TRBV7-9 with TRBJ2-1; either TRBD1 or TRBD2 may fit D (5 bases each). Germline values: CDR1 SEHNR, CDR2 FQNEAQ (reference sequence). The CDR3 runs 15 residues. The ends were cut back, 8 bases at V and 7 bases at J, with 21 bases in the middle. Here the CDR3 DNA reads TGTGCCAGCCACGACACTACCGGGACGCAAAATGAGCAGTTCTTC. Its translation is CASHDTTGTQNEQFF.

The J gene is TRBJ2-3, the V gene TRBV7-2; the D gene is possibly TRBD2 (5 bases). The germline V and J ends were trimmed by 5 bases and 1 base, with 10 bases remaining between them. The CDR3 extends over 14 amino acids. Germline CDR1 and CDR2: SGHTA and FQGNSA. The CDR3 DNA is TGTGCCAGCAGCCCCGGAGGAGGCACAGATACGCAGTATTTT. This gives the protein CASSPGGGTDTQYF. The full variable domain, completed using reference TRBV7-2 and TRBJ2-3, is GAGVSQSPSNKVTEKGKDVELRCDPISGHTALYWYRQSLGQGLEFLIYFQGNSAPDKSGLPSDRFSAERTGGSVSTLTIQRTQQEDSAVYLCASSPGGGTDTQYFGPGTRLTVL.